Listed below are T cell receptor beta chains from one sample, sequenced in a study of blood T cells in healthy people across ages. TCRdb passed the 5' RACE reads through MiXCR, listing each CDR3 protein once. The sample contains over 1,500,000 distinct CDR3 sequences, about 39% of which appear only once. Sequenced input: blood. All receptors come from a human donor in good health. CDR3s leave out the opening cysteine and the closing phenylalanine or tryptophan. Fields, in order: V gene, J gene, CDR3 protein.

V gene: TRBV7-9; J gene: TRBJ2-1; CDR3 protein: AGSLGGSSYNEQF
V gene: TRBV28; J gene: TRBJ2-4; CDR3 protein: ASLESGGGKAVFDQY
V gene: TRBV6-2/TRBV6-3; J gene: TRBJ2-7; CDR3 protein: ASSYTSAYEQY
V gene: TRBV2; J gene: TRBJ1-1; CDR3 protein: ASSEYSNTEAF
V gene: TRBV6-5; J gene: TRBJ2-7; CDR3 protein: ASSYSGQMFLYEQY
V gene: TRBV5-1; J gene: TRBJ1-2; CDR3 protein: ASSSSVGGTYGYT
V gene: TRBV7-9; J gene: -; CDR3 protein: ASSEPGQVTSYEQY
V gene: TRBV20-1; J gene: TRBJ1-2; CDR3 protein: SAGDKYGYT
V gene: TRBV7-9; J gene: TRBJ2-1; CDR3 protein: ASSLVMSSYNEQF
V gene: TRBV7-8; J gene: TRBJ2-3; CDR3 protein: ASSLAFRDTDTQY
V gene: TRBV6-5; J gene: TRBJ1-4; CDR3 protein: ASSYSGTGGEKLF
V gene: TRBV20-1; J gene: TRBJ2-3; CDR3 protein: SAPNSHLSTDTQY
V gene: TRBV7-2; J gene: TRBJ2-3; CDR3 protein: ASSLLGENTDTQY
V gene: TRBV12-3/TRBV12-4; J gene: TRBJ1-5; CDR3 protein: ASSFWGGRYNQPQH
V gene: TRBV10-3; J gene: TRBJ2-7; CDR3 protein: AIISASGGVYEQY
V gene: TRBV29-1; J gene: TRBJ2-7; CDR3 protein: SALEGGISDEQY
V gene: TRBV28; J gene: TRBJ2-7; CDR3 protein: ASSLNQGAEQY
V gene: TRBV7-9; J gene: TRBJ1-1; CDR3 protein: ASSRFEDTEAF
V gene: TRBV4-2; J gene: TRBJ2-1; CDR3 protein: ASSPKLGNEQF
V gene: TRBV28; J gene: TRBJ2-6; CDR3 protein: ASRLFGGLSGANVLT
V gene: TRBV6-2/TRBV6-3; J gene: -; CDR3 protein: ASGSRGRVYNEQY
V gene: TRBV15; J gene: TRBJ2-1; CDR3 protein: ATSRISWRGKEAHEQF
V gene: TRBV10-3; J gene: TRBJ1-5; CDR3 protein: AISPVNQPQH
V gene: TRBV2; J gene: TRBJ1-4; CDR3 protein: ASSGRQGAFEKLF
V gene: TRBV5-5; J gene: TRBJ2-5; CDR3 protein: ASSFGGTGGHQETQY